One and the same sample provided the 26 T cell receptor beta chains below, sequenced in a study of blood T cell repertoires in COVID-19. Libraries were prepared by immunoSEQ multiplex PCR; TCRdb keeps only in-frame clonotypes and omits some of them. The sample lists approximately 61,000 clones, about 77% seen once, with around 32% in the top ten. Sequencing was done on a sample of peripheral blood. These receptors originate from a human donor in a cohort sampled during active COVID-19.

The rearrangement uses TRBV19 and TRBJ1-5; 12 nucleotides line up with TRBD1. The CDR3 is 17 amino acids. Germline V gene lookup returns CDR1 LNHDA and CDR2 SQIVND (reference sequence). Germline trimming cut 4 bases from V and 7 bases from J; bases unmatched to any gene: 11. The DNA for the CDR3 is TGTGCCAGTAGTAGCCGAGGGACAGGGGGCGCTGGGCAGCCCCAGCATTTT. Its protein is CASSSRGTGGAGQPQHF.

This chain joins TRBV7-2 and TRBJ2-7; 10 bases line up with TRBD1. V was clipped by 1 base and J by 3 bases; unmatched bases: 6. This CDR3 has 16 residues. CDR1 and CDR2 (germline): SGHTA, FQGNSA. The CDR3 is CASSLVSGQGYYEQYF. Here the CDR3 DNA reads TGTGCCAGCAGCTTAGTATCGGGACAGGGGTACTACGAGCAGTACTTC.

The gene calls are TRBV10-1 and TRBJ1-1; D might be TRBD1 (6 bases). The CDR3 is made up of 14 amino acids. The V gene lost 0 bases and the J gene lost 7 bases, with 12 bases spanning the gap. The V gene's germline CDR1 is WNHNN and CDR2 SYGVQD (reference sequence). Here the CDR3 DNA reads TGCGCCAGCAGTGAGTCGGCAGGGGAAGGTGAAGCTTTCTTT. This gives the protein CASSESAGEGEAFF.

The chain has TRBV3-1 (or the pseudogene TRBV3-2) and TRBJ1-3, with a weak D call TRBD1 (5 bases). V shed 1 base and J shed 1 base, with 5 bases lying between them. This CDR3 has 14 residues. Germline V gene sequence: CDR1 LGHDT, CDR2 YNNKEL (reference sequence). The CDR3 DNA is TGTGCCAGCAGCCAAGGACAGTCTGGAAACACCATATATTTT. This gives the protein CASSQGQSGNTIYF.

The chain employs TRBV6-5 and TRBJ1-5; D not certain. Germline CDR1 and CDR2: MNHEY and SVGAGI. The CDR3 extends over 15 amino acids. Trimming took off 8 bases at V and 0 bases at J, with 14 bases between the two ends. The CDR3 region has the DNA TGTGCCAGCCGACTTTCCAGTGATAGCAATCAGCCCCAGCATTTT. Protein: CASRLSSDSNQPQHF.

The rearrangement joins TRBV6-5 to TRBJ2-3; D not certain. Between the trimmed V and J ends, which lost 0 bases and 0 bases, there was a span of 7 bases. This CDR3 has 15 amino acids. In germline, CDR1 is MNHEY, CDR2 SVGAGI. As DNA, the CDR3 is TGTGCCAGCAGTTACTCGCCACTTAGCACAGATACGCAGTATTTT. The encoded protein is CASSYSPLSTDTQYF.

The chain uses TRBV20-1 and TRBJ2-3; the D is unclear. CDR3 length: 15 amino acids. V lost 3 bases to trimming and J lost 0 bases, with 13 bases between them. Looked up from germline, CDR1 is DFQATT and CDR2 is SNEGSKA (reference sequence). CDR3 region: CSASSPKPSTDTQYF. Written as DNA, the CDR3 is TGCAGTGCTAGTTCGCCCAAGCCCAGCACAGATACGCAGTATTTT.

The V and J genes are TRBV11-2 and TRBJ1-1; TRBD1 matches at 10 bases. CDR1 and CDR2 from the germline V gene are SGHAT and FQNNGV. Unmatched junction bases numbered 5, after V lost 2 bases and J lost 2 bases. CDR3 length equals 16 residues. In DNA form, the CDR3 reads TGTGCCAGCAGCTTAAGACAGGGGGCTGCAAACACTGAAGCTTTCTTT. Translated: CASSLRQGAANTEAFF.

This chain links TRBV5-8 with TRBJ2-1, with D tentatively TRBD1 (5 bases). Germline values: CDR1 SGHTS, CDR2 YDEGEE. V lost 0 bases and J lost 3, with 10 bases in between. The CDR3 has 15 residues. CDR3 nucleotides: TGTGCCAGCAGCTTGGGGACATCCCGCTACAATGAGCAGTTCTTC. Translation: CASSLGTSRYNEQFF.

The chain employs TRBV5-1 and TRBJ2-3; maybe TRBD2 (6 bases). Germline CDR1 is SGHRS and CDR2 is YFSETQ. Trimming removed 4 bases at V and 6 bases at J, with 12 bases between. CDR3 size: 13 residues. CDR3 sequence reads: CASSVSAGDTQYF. The CDR3 bases are TGCGCCAGCAGCGTCTCGGCGGGGGATACGCAGTATTTT.

The chain employs TRBV24-1 and TRBJ2-7, with TRBD1 identical over 7 bases. With V trimmed by 4 bases and J by 4 bases, 3 bases remained unmatched. Per germline, CDR1 KGHDR and CDR2 SFDVKD. CDR3 size: 13 residues. Written as DNA, the CDR3 is TGTGCCACCAGTGAACGGGACAGTTACGAGCAGTACTTC. This gives the protein CATSERDSYEQYF.

V is TRBV5-4 and J is TRBJ1-1; D is undetermined. The CDR3 extends over 15 amino acids. The germline CDR1 and CDR2 sequences are SGHNT and YYREEE (reference sequence). Between the trimmed V and J ends, which lost 1 base and 2 bases, there was a span of 12 bases. The CDR3 is CASSLPTGSNTEAFF. CDR3 in DNA: TGTGCCAGCAGCTTGCCCACCGGGTCCAACACTGAAGCTTTCTTT. The full variable domain, with the rest looked up from reference TRBV5-4 and TRBJ1-1, is ETGVTQSPTHLIKTRGQQVTLRCSSQSGHNTVSWYQQALGQGPQFIFQYYREEENGRGNFPPRFSGLQFPNYSSELNVNALELDDSALYLCASSLPTGSNTEAFFGQGTRLTVV.

The gene calls are TRBV11-3 and TRBJ2-2, with TRBD2 matching over 8 bases. The length of the CDR3 is 15 residues. The trim removed 8 bases at V and 7 bases at J, leaving 12 bases unmatched. Germline CDR1 is SGHNT and CDR2 is YENEEA. In DNA form, the CDR3 reads TGTGCCAGCGGTAGCGGGAATCAGCAGGGCGGGGAGCTGTTTTTT. The encoded protein is CASGSGNQQGGELFF.

This chain connects TRBV6-1 to TRBJ1-2; D not resolved. The V end lost 0 bases, the J end lost 4 bases, and 9 bases lay between the germline ends. CDR1 MNHNS and CDR2 SASEGT come from the germline V gene. This CDR3 comprises 14 residues. The CDR3 nucleotides are TGTGCCAGCAGTGAAGCGGGAGGGCCCTATGGCTACACCTTC. It encodes CASSEAGGPYGYTF.

This chain connects TRBV27 to TRBJ2-1, with 7 bases identical to TRBD2. The germline CDR1 and CDR2 sequences are MNHEY and SMNVEV (reference sequence). This CDR3 is built from 15 residues. The ends lost 6 bases at V and 4 bases at J; junction bases unmatched: 9. This CDR3 reads CASRMTSRLYNEQFF. For the CDR3, the DNA is TGTGCCAGCAGGATGACTAGCAGGTTGTACAATGAGCAGTTCTTC.

This clone has a handful of counts. V and J are TRBV6-5 and TRBJ1-2; D is uncertain. The V gene lost 5 bases and the J gene lost 4 bases, with 8 bases spanning the gap. The CDR3 has 12 residues. Germline loops: CDR1 MNHEY, CDR2 SVGAGI. The CDR3 sequence: CASSNTAYGYTF. CDR3 nucleotides: TGTGCCAGCAGTAATACAGCCTATGGCTACACCTTC.

The chain carries TRBV5-1 and TRBJ1-6; unclear D gene. This CDR3 has 14 residues. V was trimmed by 0 bases and J by 4 bases, leaving 5 bases between them. Germline CDR1 is SGHRS and CDR2 is YFSETQ. Here the CDR3 DNA reads TGCGCCAGCAGCTTGGACGGGTATAATTCACCCCTCCACTTT. Translation: CASSLDGYNSPLHF.

The chain combines TRBV12-3 or TRBV12-4 with TRBJ1-1; possibly TRBD1 for D (6 bases). The CDR3 loop spans 12 amino acids. V lost 8 bases, J lost 5 bases, and 12 bases lay in between. DNA for the CDR3: TGTGCCAGCCACCAAAGGGGGACTGAAGCTTTCTTT. This codes for CASHQRGTEAFF.

The CDR3 sequence is CASSQEWAGGKNIQYF. The CDR3, as DNA: TGCGCCAGCAGCCAAGAATGGGCAGGGGGCAAAAACATTCAGTACTTC. The V call is TRBV4-3, the J call TRBJ2-4; TRBD1 matches 7 bases. The CDR3 extends over 16 amino acids. The V and J ends lost 0 bases and 3 bases, in that order; junction bases with no gene match: 5. Germline loops: CDR1 LGHNA, CDR2 YSLEER.

J is TRBJ1-2 and V is TRBV28; D perhaps matches TRBD1 (5 bases). In germline, CDR1 is MDHEN, CDR2 SYDVKM. The CDR3 totals 13 residues. Trimming pared 4 bases from V and 4 bases from J, leaving 10 bases between. In DNA, the CDR3 is TGTGCCAGCAGTTCTTTCGGGGGCTATGGCTACACCTTC. Its protein product is CASSSFGGYGYTF.

V and J are TRBV6-6 and TRBJ1-1; no firm D call. The CDR3 length is 14 residues. CDR1 and CDR2 from the germline V gene are MNHNY and SVGAGI (reference sequence). V lost 3 bases, J lost 0 bases, and 8 bases lay in between. CDR3 sequence: CASSYPELNTEAFF. The CDR3 DNA follows: TGTGCCAGCAGTTATCCGGAGCTGAACACTGAAGCTTTCTTT.

The chain is built from TRBV3-1 (or the pseudogene TRBV3-2) and TRBJ2-7; D gene uncertain. The CDR3 is made up of 14 amino acids. The V end lost 0 bases, the J end lost 9 bases, and 15 bases lay between the germline ends. Germline V CDR1 and CDR2: LGHDT, YNNKEL (reference sequence). CDR3 coding DNA: TGTGCCAGCAGCCAAGATACCTCGTTTTCAGGGCAGTACTTC. Its protein product is CASSQDTSFSGQYF.

V is TRBV6-4 and J is TRBJ2-3, with TRBD1 identical over 7 bases. CDR3 size: 14 residues. The junction had 4 bases not matched to a gene; V was cut back by 5 bases and J by 2 bases. The germline gives CDR1 MRHNA, CDR2 SNTAGT. CDR3 protein: CASSRQGSTDTQYF. In nucleotides, the CDR3 is TGTGCCAGCAGTAGACAGGGCTCCACAGATACGCAGTATTTT.

V usage is TRBV11-2 and J usage is TRBJ1-2; perhaps TRBD1 as D (6 bases). There are 15 residues in the CDR3. The germline V gene has CDR1 SGHAT and CDR2 FQNNGV. V lost 0 bases and J 8 bases, leaving 16 bases between the germline ends. The CDR3 reads CASSLEGGVSRGYTF. The CDR3 coding sequence is TGTGCCAGCAGCTTAGAAGGGGGGGTCTCACGAGGCTACACCTTC.

The rearrangement links TRBV30 to TRBJ1-1; TRBD1 is a possible D gene (6 bases). The CDR3 consists of 13 residues. V was cut by 0 bases and J by 1 base, with 6 bases left in between. In germline, CDR1 is GTSNPN, CDR2 SVGIG (reference sequence). This CDR3 reads CAWSVGANTEAFF. CDR3 DNA sequence: TGTGCCTGGAGTGTGGGGGCGAACACTGAAGCTTTCTTT.

The chain joins TRBV27 to TRBJ2-3; 9 bases align to TRBD2. With 4 bases clipped from V and 6 bases from J, the junction kept 17 bases outside the gene matches. CDR3 length equals 18 residues. The germline gives CDR1 MNHEY, CDR2 SMNVEV (reference sequence). CDR3 sequence: CASSSGSILAGITDTQYF. CDR3 nucleotides: TGTGCCAGCAGTTCAGGCTCCATTCTAGCGGGAATAACGGATACGCAGTATTTT.